The clone carrying this TCR beta chain was detected a few times. The antigen is not known. V trimming: 4 bases; J trimming: 5 bases; junction bases outside the gene matches: 9. The germline V gene encodes CDR1 KGHDR and CDR2 SFDVKD. This CDR3 comprises 15 residues. The data were taken from a study of post-analysis software for immune sequencing data. Turning to the study itself: The disease courses covered relapsing-remitting, secondary progressive and progressive-relapsing multiple sclerosis.

TCR beta cDNA libraries had unique molecular identifiers. Each batch of 1 to 10 million T cells produced a few hundred thousand cDNA molecules. A single record per CDR3 protein comes from TCRdb applying MiXCR to the PCR reads. Of about half a million distinct CDR3 sequences in the sample, less than 40% were seen once. Broader study findings: There were five TRBV segments more frequent in patients than controls, and TRBV5-6, TRBV5-1 and TRBV20-1 were among them.

The rearrangement joins TRBV24-1 to TRBJ2-5; the match to TRBD2 covers 7 bases. The clonotype was recovered from a girl under 18 with multiple sclerosis. The source material was blood. The DNA for the CDR3 is TGTGCCACCAGTGACTGGACTAGTGCGGTGGAGACCCAGTACTTC. Protein product: CATSDWTSAVETQYF.